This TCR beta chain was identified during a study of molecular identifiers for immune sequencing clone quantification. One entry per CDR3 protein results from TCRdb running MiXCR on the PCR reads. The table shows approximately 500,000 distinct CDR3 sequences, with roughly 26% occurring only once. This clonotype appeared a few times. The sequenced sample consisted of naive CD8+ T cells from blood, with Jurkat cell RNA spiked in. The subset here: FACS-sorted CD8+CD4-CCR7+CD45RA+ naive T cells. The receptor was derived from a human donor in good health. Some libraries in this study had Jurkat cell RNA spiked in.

The CDR3 bases are TGTGCCAGCAGCCGAGGAATCTCTGGGGCCAACGTCCTGACTTTC. This translates into CASSRGISGANVLTF. This sequence joins TRBV14 and TRBJ2-6; D not resolved. Germline values: CDR1 SGHDN, CDR2 FVKESK. Deletions cut 4 bases from V and 0 bases from J, with 7 bases between. CDR3 size: 15 residues.